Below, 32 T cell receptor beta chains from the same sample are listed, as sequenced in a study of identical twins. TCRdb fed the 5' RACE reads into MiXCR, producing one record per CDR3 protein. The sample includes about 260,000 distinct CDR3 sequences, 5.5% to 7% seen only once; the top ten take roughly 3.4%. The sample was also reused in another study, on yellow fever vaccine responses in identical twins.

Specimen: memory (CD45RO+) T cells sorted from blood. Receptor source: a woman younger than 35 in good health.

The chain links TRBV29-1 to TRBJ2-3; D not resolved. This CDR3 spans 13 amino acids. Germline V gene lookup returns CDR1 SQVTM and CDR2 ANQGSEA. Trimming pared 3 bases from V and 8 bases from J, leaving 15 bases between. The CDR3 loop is CSVDIVDPGTQYF. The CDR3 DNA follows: TGCAGCGTTGACATCGTAGATCCGGGTACGCAGTATTTT.

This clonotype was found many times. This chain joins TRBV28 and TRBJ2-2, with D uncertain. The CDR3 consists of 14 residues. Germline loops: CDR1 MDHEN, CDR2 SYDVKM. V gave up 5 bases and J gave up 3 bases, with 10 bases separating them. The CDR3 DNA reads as TGTGCCAGCAGTCGGCCCCACCACACCGGGGAGCTGTTTTTT. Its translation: CASSRPHHTGELFF.

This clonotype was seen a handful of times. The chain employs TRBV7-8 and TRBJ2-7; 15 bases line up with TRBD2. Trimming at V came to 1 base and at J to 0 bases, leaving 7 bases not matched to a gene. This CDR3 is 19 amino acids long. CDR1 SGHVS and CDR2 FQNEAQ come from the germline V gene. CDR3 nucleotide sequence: TGTGCCAGCAGCTTAGGGGGACTAGCGGGGGGCCGGAGCTCCTACGAGCAGTACGTC. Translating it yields CASSLGGLAGGRSSYEQYV.

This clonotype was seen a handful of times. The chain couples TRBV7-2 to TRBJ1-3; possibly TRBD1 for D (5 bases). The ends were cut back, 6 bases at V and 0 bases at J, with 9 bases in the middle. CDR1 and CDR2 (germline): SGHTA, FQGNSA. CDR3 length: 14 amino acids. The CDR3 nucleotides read TGTGCCAGCAGTACAGGTCCCTCTGGAAACACCATATATTTT. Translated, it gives CASSTGPSGNTIYF.

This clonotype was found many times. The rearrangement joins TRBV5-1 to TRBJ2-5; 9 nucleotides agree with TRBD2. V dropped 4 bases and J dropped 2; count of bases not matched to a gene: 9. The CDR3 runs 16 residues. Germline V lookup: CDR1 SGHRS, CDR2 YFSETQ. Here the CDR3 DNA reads TGCGCCAGCAGCCCGGGGACTAGCCTTGTTCAAGAGACCCAGTACTTC. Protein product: CASSPGTSLVQETQYF.

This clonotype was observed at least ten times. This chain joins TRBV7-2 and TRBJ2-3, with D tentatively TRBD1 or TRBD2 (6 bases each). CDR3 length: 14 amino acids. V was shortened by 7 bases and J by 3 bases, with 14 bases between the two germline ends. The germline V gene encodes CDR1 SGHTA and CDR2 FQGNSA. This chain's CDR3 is CASNLGGGTDTQYF. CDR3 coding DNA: TGTGCCAGCAACCTGGGGGGCGGGACAGATACGCAGTATTTT.

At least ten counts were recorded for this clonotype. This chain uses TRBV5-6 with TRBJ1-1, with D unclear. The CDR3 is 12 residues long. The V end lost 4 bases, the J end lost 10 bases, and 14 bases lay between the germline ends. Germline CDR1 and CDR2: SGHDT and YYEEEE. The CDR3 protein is CASSPGPMGAFF. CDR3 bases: TGTGCCAGCAGCCCAGGACCTATGGGAGCTTTCTTT.

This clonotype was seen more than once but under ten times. For the CDR3, the DNA is TGTGCCAGCAGTCGACAGGGGGTTGACACCGGGGAGCTGTTTTTT. Protein: CASSRQGVDTGELFF. The rearrangement joins TRBV6-1 to TRBJ2-2; 9 nucleotides agree with TRBD1. The CDR3 is 15 residues long. V was pared by 5 bases and J by 3 bases, with 4 bases of the junction left unmatched. Germline V gene lookup returns CDR1 MNHNS and CDR2 SASEGT.

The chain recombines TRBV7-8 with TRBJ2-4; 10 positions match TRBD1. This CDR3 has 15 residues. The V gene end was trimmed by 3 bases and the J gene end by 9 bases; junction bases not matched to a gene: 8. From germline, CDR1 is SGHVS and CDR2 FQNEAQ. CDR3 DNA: TGTGCCAGCAGCTTCGGACAGGGGGGTCGAGGCATTCAGTACTTC. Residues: CASSFGQGGRGIQYF.

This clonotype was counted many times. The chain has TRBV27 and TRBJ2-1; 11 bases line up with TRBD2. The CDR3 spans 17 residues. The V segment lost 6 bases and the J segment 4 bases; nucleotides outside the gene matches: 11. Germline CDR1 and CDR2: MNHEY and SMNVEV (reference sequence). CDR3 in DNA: TGTGCCAGCAGACAACGACCCGGGACTAGCGGATACAATGAGCAGTTCTTC. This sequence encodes CASRQRPGTSGYNEQFF.

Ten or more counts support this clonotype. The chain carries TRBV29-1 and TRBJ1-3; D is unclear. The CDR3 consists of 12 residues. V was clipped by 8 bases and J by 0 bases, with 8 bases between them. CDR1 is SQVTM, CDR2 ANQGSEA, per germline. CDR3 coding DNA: TGCAGCACCCGAAGCTCTGGAAACACCATATATTTT. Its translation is CSTRSSGNTIYF.

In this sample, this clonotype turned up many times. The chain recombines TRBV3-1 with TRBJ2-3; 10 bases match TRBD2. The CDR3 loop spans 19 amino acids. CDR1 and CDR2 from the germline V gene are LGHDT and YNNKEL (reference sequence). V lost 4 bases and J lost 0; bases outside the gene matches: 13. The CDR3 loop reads CASSPFTSGKGTSTDTQYF. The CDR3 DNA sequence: TGTGCCAGCAGCCCGTTCACTAGCGGGAAGGGTACTAGCACAGATACGCAGTATTTT.

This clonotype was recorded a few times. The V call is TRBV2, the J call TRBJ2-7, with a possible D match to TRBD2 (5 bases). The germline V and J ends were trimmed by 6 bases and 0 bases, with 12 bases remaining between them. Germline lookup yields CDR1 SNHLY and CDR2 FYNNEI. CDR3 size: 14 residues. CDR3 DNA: TGTGCCAGCAGAGTGACTATGAGCTCCTACGAGCAGTACTTC. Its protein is CASRVTMSSYEQYF. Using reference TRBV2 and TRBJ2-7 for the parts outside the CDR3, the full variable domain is EPEVTQTPSHQVTQMGQEVILRCVPISNHLYFYWYRQILGQKVEFLVSFYNNEISEKSEIFDDQFSVERPDGSNFTLKIRSTKLEDSAMYFCASRVTMSSYEQYFGPGTRLTVT.

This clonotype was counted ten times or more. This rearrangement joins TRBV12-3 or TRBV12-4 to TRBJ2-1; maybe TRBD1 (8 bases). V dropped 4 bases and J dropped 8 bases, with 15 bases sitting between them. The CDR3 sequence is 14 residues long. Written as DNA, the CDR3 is TGTGCCAGCAGTTCCCTACAGGGGGGGGATGAGCAGTTCTTC. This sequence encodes CASSSLQGGDEQFF.

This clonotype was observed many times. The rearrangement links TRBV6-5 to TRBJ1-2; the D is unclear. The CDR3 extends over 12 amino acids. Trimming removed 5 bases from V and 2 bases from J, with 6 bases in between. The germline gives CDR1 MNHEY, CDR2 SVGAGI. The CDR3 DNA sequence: TGTGCCAGCAGTCGGTCCAACTATGGCTACACCTTC. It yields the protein CASSRSNYGYTF.

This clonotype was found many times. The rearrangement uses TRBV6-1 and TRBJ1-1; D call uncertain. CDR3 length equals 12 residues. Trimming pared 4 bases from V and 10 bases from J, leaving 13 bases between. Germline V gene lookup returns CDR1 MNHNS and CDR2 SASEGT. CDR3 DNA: TGTGCCAGCAGTGGAGCCCTCATTGGAGCTTTCTTT. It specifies CASSGALIGAFF.

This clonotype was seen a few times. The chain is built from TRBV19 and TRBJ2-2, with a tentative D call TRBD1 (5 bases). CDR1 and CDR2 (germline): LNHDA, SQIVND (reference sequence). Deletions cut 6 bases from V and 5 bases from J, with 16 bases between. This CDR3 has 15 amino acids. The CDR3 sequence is CASSPDNSRTGELFF. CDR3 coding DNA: TGTGCCAGTAGCCCGGACAACTCGAGAACCGGGGAGCTGTTTTTT.

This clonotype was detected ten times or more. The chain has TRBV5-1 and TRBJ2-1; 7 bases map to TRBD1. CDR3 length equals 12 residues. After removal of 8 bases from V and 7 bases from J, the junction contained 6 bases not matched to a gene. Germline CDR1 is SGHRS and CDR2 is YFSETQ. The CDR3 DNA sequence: TGCGCCAGTTGGGACAGTTCGAATGAGCAGTTCTTC. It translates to CASWDSSNEQFF.

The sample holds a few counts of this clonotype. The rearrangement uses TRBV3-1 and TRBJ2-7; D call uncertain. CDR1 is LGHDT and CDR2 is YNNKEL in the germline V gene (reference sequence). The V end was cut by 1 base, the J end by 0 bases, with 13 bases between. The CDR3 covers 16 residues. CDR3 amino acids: CASSQGGYSSSYEQYF. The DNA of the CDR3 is TGTGCCAGCAGCCAAGGCGGCTATTCGAGCTCCTACGAGCAGTACTTC.

The CDR3 DNA follows: TGCAGTGCTAGACTTCGGCAGGGTGACTATGGCTACACCTTC. Its protein is CSARLRQGDYGYTF. This chain uses TRBV20-1 with TRBJ1-2; a weak D match, TRBD1 (5 bases). V dropped 2 bases and J dropped 3 bases, with 13 bases sitting between them. The CDR3 is made up of 14 amino acids. CDR1 is DFQATT, CDR2 SNEGSKA, per germline (reference sequence).

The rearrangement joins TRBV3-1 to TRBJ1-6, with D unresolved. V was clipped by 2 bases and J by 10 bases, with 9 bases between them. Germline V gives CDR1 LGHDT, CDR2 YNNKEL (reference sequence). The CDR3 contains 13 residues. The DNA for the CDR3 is TGTGCCAGCAGCCAACTTCAGGCATCACCCCTCCACTTT. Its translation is CASSQLQASPLHF.

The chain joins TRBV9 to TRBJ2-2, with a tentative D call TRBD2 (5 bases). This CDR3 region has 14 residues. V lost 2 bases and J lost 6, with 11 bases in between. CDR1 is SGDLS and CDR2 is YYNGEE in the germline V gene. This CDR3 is CASSVWTHPGELFF. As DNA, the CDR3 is TGTGCCAGCAGCGTTTGGACTCACCCCGGGGAGCTGTTTTTT. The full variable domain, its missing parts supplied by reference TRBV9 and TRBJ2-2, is DSGVTQTPKHLITATGQRVTLRCSPRSGDLSVYWYQQSLDQGLQFLIQYYNGEERAKGNILERFSAQQFPDLHSELNLSSLELGDSALYFCASSVWTHPGELFFGEGSRLTVL.

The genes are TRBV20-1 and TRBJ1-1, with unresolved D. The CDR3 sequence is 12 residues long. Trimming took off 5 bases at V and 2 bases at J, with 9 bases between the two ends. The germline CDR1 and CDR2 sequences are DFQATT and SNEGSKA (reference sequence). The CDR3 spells CSAGVGNTEAFF. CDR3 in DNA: TGCAGTGCTGGGGTGGGAAACACTGAAGCTTTCTTT.

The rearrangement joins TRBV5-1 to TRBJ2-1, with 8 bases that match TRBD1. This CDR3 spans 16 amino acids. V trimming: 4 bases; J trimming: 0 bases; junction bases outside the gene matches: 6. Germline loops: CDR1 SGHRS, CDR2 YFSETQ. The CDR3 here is CASSPGGPTSYNEQFF. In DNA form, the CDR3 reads TGCGCCAGCAGCCCAGGGGGCCCGACCTCCTACAATGAGCAGTTCTTC.

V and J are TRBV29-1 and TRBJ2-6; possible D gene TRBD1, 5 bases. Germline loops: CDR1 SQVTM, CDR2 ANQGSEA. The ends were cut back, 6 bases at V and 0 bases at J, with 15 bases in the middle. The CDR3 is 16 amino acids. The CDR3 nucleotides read TGCAGCGTCTCCGCTGGGGCAATCTCTGGGGCCAACGTCCTGACTTTC. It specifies CSVSAGAISGANVLTF.

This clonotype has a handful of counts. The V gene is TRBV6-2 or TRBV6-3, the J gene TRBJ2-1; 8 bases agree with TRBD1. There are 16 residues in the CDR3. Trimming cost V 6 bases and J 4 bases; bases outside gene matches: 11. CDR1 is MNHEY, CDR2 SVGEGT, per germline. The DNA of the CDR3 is TGTGCCAGCAGAACCCTGACAGGGGACCTATACAATGAGCAGTTCTTC. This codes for CASRTLTGDLYNEQFF.

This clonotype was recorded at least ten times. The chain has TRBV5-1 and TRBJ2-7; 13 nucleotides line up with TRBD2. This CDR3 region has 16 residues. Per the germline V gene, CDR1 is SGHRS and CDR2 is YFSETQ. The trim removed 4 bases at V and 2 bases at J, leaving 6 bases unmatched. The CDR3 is CASSPGLAGVPYEQYF. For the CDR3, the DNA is TGCGCCAGCAGCCCCGGACTAGCGGGAGTCCCCTACGAGCAGTACTTC.

The chain's CDR3 is CASSVGGWASGQETQYF. As DNA, the CDR3 is TGTGCCAGCAGCGTGGGGGGGTGGGCTAGCGGGCAAGAGACCCAGTACTTC. The chain recombines TRBV9 with TRBJ2-5, with 8 bases aligning to TRBD2. This CDR3 is built from 17 residues. V gave up 2 bases and J gave up 2 bases; unmatched junction bases: 11. Germline CDR1 SGDLS, CDR2 YYNGEE.

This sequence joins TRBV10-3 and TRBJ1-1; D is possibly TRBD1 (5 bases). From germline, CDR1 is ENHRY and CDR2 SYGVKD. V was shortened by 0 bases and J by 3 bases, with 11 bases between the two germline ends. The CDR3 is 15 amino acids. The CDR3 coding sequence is TGTGCCATCAGTGAGTCGAGGGGACTCCACACTGAAGCTTTCTTT. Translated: CAISESRGLHTEAFF.

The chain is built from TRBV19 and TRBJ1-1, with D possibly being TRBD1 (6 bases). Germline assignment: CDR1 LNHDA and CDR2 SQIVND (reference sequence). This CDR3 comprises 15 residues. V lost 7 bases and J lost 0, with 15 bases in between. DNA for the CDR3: TGTGCCAGTAAGGCGGGGGGGCTTGTGAACACTGAAGCTTTCTTT. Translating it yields CASKAGGLVNTEAFF.

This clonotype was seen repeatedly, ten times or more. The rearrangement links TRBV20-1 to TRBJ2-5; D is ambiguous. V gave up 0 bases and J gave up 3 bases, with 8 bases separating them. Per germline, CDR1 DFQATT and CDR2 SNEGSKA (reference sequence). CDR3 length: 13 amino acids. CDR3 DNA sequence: TGCAGTGCTAGAGAACCGTTCGAAGAGACCCAGTACTTC. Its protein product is CSAREPFEETQYF.

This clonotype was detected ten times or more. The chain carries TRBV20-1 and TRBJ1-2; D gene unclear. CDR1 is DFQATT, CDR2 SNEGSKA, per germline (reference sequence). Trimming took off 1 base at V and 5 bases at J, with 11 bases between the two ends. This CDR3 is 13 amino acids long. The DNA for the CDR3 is TGCAGTGCTAGAGTAGGAGGGAATTATGGCTACACCTTC. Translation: CSARVGGNYGYTF.